Each of the 30 T cell receptor beta chains below was sequenced from the same sample in a study of blood T cells in healthy people across ages. The second PCR ran roughly 6 to 12 cycles with a sample-barcoded 5' primer and J-beta primers. One entry per CDR3 protein, called by TCRdb with MiXCR from the 5' RACE reads. The sample shows about 640,000 distinct CDR3 sequences, under 70% of them seen only once. Material: blood. Receptor source: a man in his sixties in good health.

This clonotype has a count of ten or more. The gene calls are TRBV7-3 and TRBJ2-1; possible D gene TRBD2, 5 bases. The CDR3 contains 16 residues. Per germline, CDR1 SGHTA and CDR2 FQGTGA. Deletions cut 6 bases from V and 4 bases from J, with 19 bases between. CDR3 region: CASRDISGGGYNEQFF. The CDR3 coding sequence is TGTGCCAGCAGGGATATTTCAGGAGGCGGTTACAATGAGCAGTTCTTC. The complete variable domain, with remaining parts taken from reference TRBV7-3 and TRBJ2-1, reads GAGVSQTPSNKVTEKGKYVELRCDPISGHTALYWYRQSLGQGPEFLIYFQGTGAADDSGLPNDRFFAVRPEGSVSTLKIQRTERGDSAVYLCASRDISGGGYNEQFFGPGTRLTVL.

This clonotype was detected only once. The rearrangement joins TRBV3-1 to TRBJ1-1, with 9 nucleotides matching TRBD1. CDR1 is LGHDT and CDR2 is YNNKEL in the germline V gene (reference sequence). Trimming at V came to 4 bases and at J to 9 bases, leaving 9 bases not matched to a gene. This CDR3 contains 14 residues. The CDR3 reads CASSRDREWSQAFF. The CDR3 nucleotides read TGTGCCAGCAGCCGGGACAGGGAATGGTCCCAAGCTTTCTTT.

The chain's CDR3 is CAMQLKRKEGYTF. DNA for the CDR3: TGTGCCATGCAGTTGAAACGCAAGGAGGGCTACACCTTC. The chain joins TRBV28 to TRBJ1-2; D is undetermined. The CDR3 loop spans 13 amino acids. Germline loops: CDR1 MDHEN, CDR2 SYDVKM. The V end was cut by 10 bases, the J end by 8 bases, with 20 bases between.

Here the CDR3 reads CASSLRTDNYGYTF. CDR3 bases: TGTGCCAGCAGCCTCCGGACAGATAACTATGGCTACACCTTC. The chain recombines TRBV28 with TRBJ1-2; tentatively, D is TRBD1 (6 bases). The CDR3 length is 14 residues. Germline-derived CDR1 and CDR2 are MDHEN and SYDVKM. V was shortened by 6 bases and J by 1 base, with 12 bases between the two germline ends.

A few counts support this clonotype. The V call is TRBV27, the J call TRBJ2-1; D is perhaps TRBD1 (6 bases). Per the germline V gene, CDR1 is MNHEY and CDR2 is SMNVEV (reference sequence). The CDR3 spans 14 residues. Trimming removed 3 bases at V and 6 bases at J, with 12 bases between. Here the CDR3 reads CASSLAGVGNEQFF. DNA for the CDR3: TGTGCCAGCAGTTTGGCAGGGGTGGGCAATGAGCAGTTCTTC.

The V call is TRBV3-1, the J call TRBJ2-7; 9 nucleotides agree with TRBD1. This CDR3 is built from 15 residues. Germline CDR1 and CDR2: LGHDT and YNNKEL (reference sequence). Germline trimming cut 6 bases from V and 4 bases from J; bases unmatched to any gene: 10. The CDR3: CASSYPGQGGYEQYF. The CDR3 DNA sequence: TGTGCCAGCAGTTATCCGGGACAGGGCGGTTACGAGCAGTACTTC.

The chain uses TRBV5-1 and TRBJ2-5, with D maybe TRBD1 (6 bases). V was cut by 0 bases and J by 2 bases, with 11 bases left in between. Germline values: CDR1 SGHRS, CDR2 YFSETQ. There are 15 residues in the CDR3. In nucleotides, the CDR3 is TGCGCCAGCAGCTTGGAGAAAACAGGGCAAGAGACCCAGTACTTC. This gives the protein CASSLEKTGQETQYF.

The genes are TRBV10-3 and TRBJ2-5; TRBD2 aligns across 8 bases. The CDR3 is made up of 15 amino acids. Germline trimming cut 3 bases from V and 2 bases from J; bases unmatched to any gene: 5. Per germline, CDR1 ENHRY and CDR2 SYGVKD. CDR3: CAISDGGGPQETQYF. The CDR3 nucleotides are TGTGCCATCAGTGACGGGGGGGGACCTCAAGAGACCCAGTACTTC.

The chain carries TRBV20-1 and TRBJ2-7; 11 bases fit TRBD1. The last part of the DNA fits TRBJ2-5 better; the J call may be wrong. In germline, CDR1 is DFQATT, CDR2 SNEGSKA (reference sequence). There are 15 residues in the CDR3. The CDR3 here is CSAPAPGTGGQTQYF. The CDR3 nucleotides are TGCAGTGCCCCGGCCCCCGGGACAGGGGGACAGACCCAGTACTTC.

The rearrangement links TRBV7-9 to TRBJ1-6, with a possible D match to TRBD1 (6 bases). The V and J ends lost 5 bases and 10 bases respectively, with 18 bases between them. This CDR3 has 15 amino acids. Germline V gene lookup returns CDR1 SEHNR and CDR2 FQNEAQ (reference sequence). The CDR3 protein is CASSGGGRGRSPLHF. CDR3 DNA sequence: TGTGCCAGCAGCGGTGGAGGCAGGGGAAGATCACCCCTCCACTTT.

This clonotype was observed a few times. The CDR3 DNA is TGCAGTGCCCGGCGACTAGCGGGGGTCCGCGGGGGCACAGATACGCAGTATTTT. Protein sequence: CSARRLAGVRGGTDTQYF. The V and J genes are TRBV20-1 and TRBJ2-3, with 12 bases fitting TRBD2. CDR3 length: 18 residues. Trimming removed 6 bases from V and 1 base from J; junction bases left unmatched: 14. Germline CDR1 DFQATT, CDR2 SNEGSKA (reference sequence).

This chain links TRBV25-1 with TRBJ2-1; 13 bases align to TRBD2. Germline CDR1 is MGHDK and CDR2 is SYGVNS. The ends lost 4 bases at V and 9 bases at J; junction bases unmatched: 9. The CDR3 is 16 residues long. The CDR3 DNA is TGTGCCAGCAGTGGGGGACTAGCGGGGTTCCTAGGTGAGCAGTTCTTC. Its translation: CASSGGLAGFLGEQFF.

This clonotype was detected a few times. The chain has TRBV10-1 and TRBJ2-1, with a possible D match to TRBD2 (5 bases). Germline CDR1 and CDR2: WNHNN and SYGVQD (reference sequence). The CDR3 length is 15 residues. V was pared by 10 bases and J by 5 bases, with 21 bases between. The CDR3 loop reads CATSGFQARDNEQFF. The CDR3 nucleotides are TGCGCCACCTCGGGGTTCCAAGCGCGGGACAATGAGCAGTTCTTC.

The chain recombines TRBV12-3 or TRBV12-4 with TRBJ2-7; perhaps TRBD1 as D (6 bases). The CDR3 is 16 residues long. Trimming left V 6 bases short and J 0 bases short, with 18 bases between. CDR3 sequence reads: CASSQGTSAGSYEQYF. Written as DNA, the CDR3 is TGTGCCAGCAGCCAGGGGACATCGGCGGGCTCCTACGAGCAGTACTTC.

CDR3 sequence reads: CAIRGQRLSTEAFF. The CDR3 bases are TGTGCCATCAGGGGACAGCGGTTGAGCACTGAAGCTTTCTTT. The chain has TRBV10-3 and TRBJ1-1, with 7 bases fitting TRBD1. This CDR3 has 14 residues. The germline V gene encodes CDR1 ENHRY and CDR2 SYGVKD. Losses at the gene ends were 6 bases for V and 4 bases for J; bases not matched to a gene: 8.

Details on this clonotype: One end of the junction is discordant with germline, which a read error may explain. V gene TRBV20-1 combines with J gene TRBJ1-2; no clear D. Germline loops: CDR1 DFQATT, CDR2 SNEGSKA (reference sequence). CDR3 size: 14 residues. The CDR3 loop is CSARDPRRGYGNTF. CDR3 coding DNA: TGCAGTGCTAGAGATCCCAGACGCGGCTATGGCAACACCTTC.

CDR3 DNA: TGTGCCAGCAGCTCTCCTACCGGGCCCCACGTCCAAGAGACCCAGTACTTC. Protein product: CASSSPTGPHVQETQYF. V usage is TRBV3-1 and J usage is TRBJ2-5; D unclear. This CDR3 region has 17 residues. CDR1 is LGHDT and CDR2 is YNNKEL in the germline V gene (reference sequence). V dropped 5 bases and J dropped 1 base, with 20 bases sitting between them.

The chain couples TRBV7-6 to TRBJ1-2; D is uncertain. CDR1 is SGHVS, CDR2 FNYEAQ, per germline. This CDR3 region has 14 residues. Trimming took 5 bases from V and 0 from J, leaving 10 bases between them. CDR3: CASSMSSANYGYTF. The CDR3 DNA follows: TGTGCCAGCAGCATGAGTTCCGCTAACTATGGCTACACCTTC.

The chain is built from TRBV3-1 and TRBJ2-1, with a tentative D call TRBD2 (6 bases). Germline CDR1 LGHDT, CDR2 YNNKEL (reference sequence). The CDR3 covers 13 residues. V lost 4 bases to trimming and J lost 9 bases, with 13 bases between them. CDR3 residues: CASSRGDETEQFF. Written as DNA, the CDR3 is TGTGCCAGCAGCCGCGGGGACGAGACTGAGCAGTTCTTC.

This clonotype was observed a few times. The rearrangement uses TRBV6-5 and TRBJ1-2, with D perhaps TRBD1 (5 bases). With 5 bases removed from V and 4 bases from J, the gap between germline ends came to 14 bases. Germline CDR1 MNHEY, CDR2 SVGAGI. There are 14 residues in the CDR3. The CDR3 sequence is CASSRTRESYGYTF. The CDR3 nucleotides are TGTGCCAGCAGTCGTACCAGGGAAAGCTATGGCTACACCTTC.

The chain couples TRBV5-1 to TRBJ2-5; TRBD1 matches at 7 bases. Gene TRBJ2-7 matches the end of the DNA better, so the J call may be wrong. This CDR3 comprises 14 residues. The germline V gene encodes CDR1 SGHRS and CDR2 YFSETQ. The CDR3 coding sequence is TGCGCCAGCAGCTTGGAGGGACAGTTGGGCGAGCAGTACTTC. It is translated as CASSLEGQLGEQYF.

This clonotype was counted only a few times. This rearrangement joins TRBV6-1 to TRBJ2-1, with 10 bases that match TRBD1. Germline CDR1 is MNHNS and CDR2 is SASEGT. The trim removed 7 bases at V and 9 bases at J, leaving 6 bases unmatched. There are 13 residues in the CDR3. The CDR3 nucleotides read TGTGCCAGCACTGACAGGGGGCATGGTGAGCAGTTCTTC. Its translation: CASTDRGHGEQFF.

Written as DNA, the CDR3 is TGTGCCAGCAGCTCAACCGGGACCGCCTCTGGAAACACCATATATTTT. This codes for CASSSTGTASGNTIYF. The chain has TRBV11-2 and TRBJ1-3; weak D call: TRBD1 (5 bases). Germline CDR1 is SGHAT and CDR2 is FQNNGV. V was trimmed by 4 bases and J by 0 bases, leaving 13 bases between them. CDR3 length: 16 residues.

The V and J genes are TRBV20-1 and TRBJ2-7; D not certain. The J call may be incorrect, as the DNA end agrees better with TRBJ2-5. This CDR3 region has 13 residues. Germline V lookup: CDR1 DFQATT, CDR2 SNEGSKA (reference sequence). CDR3 region: CSAPTSERETQYF. The CDR3 DNA follows: TGCAGTGCTCCGACATCTGAGAGAGAGACCCAGTACTTC.

Only a few counts were recorded for this clonotype. The chain joins TRBV6-1 to TRBJ2-7; tentative D call: TRBD2 (5 bases). The CDR3 runs to 15 residues. Germline CDR1 is MNHNS and CDR2 is SASEGT. The germline V and J ends were trimmed by 2 bases and 5 bases, with 16 bases remaining between them. The CDR3 region is CASSESKGVIDEQYF. The CDR3 nucleotides are TGTGCCAGCAGTGAAAGTAAGGGAGTCATTGACGAGCAGTACTTC.

The chain uses TRBV2 and TRBJ2-5; 9 nucleotides align to TRBD2. The CDR3 contains 15 residues. Per germline, CDR1 SNHLY and CDR2 FYNNEI. The V gene end was trimmed by 4 bases and the J gene end by 2 bases; junction bases not matched to a gene: 5. This CDR3 is CASSGTSERQETQYF. CDR3 DNA: TGTGCCAGCAGTGGGACTAGCGAGAGACAAGAGACCCAGTACTTC.

The J gene is TRBJ2-5, the V gene TRBV18; no reliable D call. Germline assignment: CDR1 KGHSH and CDR2 LQKENI. The CDR3 loop spans 15 amino acids. V was clipped by 0 bases and J by 3 bases, with 11 bases between them. As DNA, the CDR3 is TGTGCCAGCTCACCACCGGTTCTGAGAAAAGAGACCCAGTACTTC. Its translation: CASSPPVLRKETQYF.

In its sample, this clonotype was seen once. This sequence joins TRBV29-1 and TRBJ2-2; D remains unclear. Looked up from germline, CDR1 is SQVTM and CDR2 is ANQGSEA. The ends were cut back, 6 bases at V and 1 base at J, with 9 bases in the middle. CDR3 length: 13 residues. CDR3 DNA sequence: TGCAGCGTGTATACCCTGAACACCGGGGAGCTGTTTTTT. Translating gives CSVYTLNTGELFF.

This clonotype was found once. V is TRBV7-2 and J is TRBJ1-2; D not certain. This CDR3 region has 13 residues. Between the trimmed V and J ends, which lost 4 bases and 0 bases, there was a span of 6 bases. Germline V gene sequence: CDR1 SGHTA, CDR2 FQGNSA. This CDR3 is CASSSYTNYGYTF. For the CDR3, the DNA is TGTGCCAGCAGCTCTTATACTAACTATGGCTACACCTTC.

The chain has TRBV10-1 and TRBJ2-5; 7 bases agree with TRBD2. The germline CDR1 and CDR2 sequences are WNHNN and SYGVQD (reference sequence). With 5 bases clipped from V and 1 base from J, the junction kept 7 bases outside the gene matches. The CDR3 has 15 residues. Here the CDR3 reads CASSHTGTTQETQYF. In DNA, the CDR3 is TGCGCCAGCAGTCATACCGGGACTACCCAAGAGACCCAGTACTTC.